Presented here are 31 T cell receptor beta chains from one specimen sequenced in a study of blood T cell repertoires in COVID-19. Clones were sequenced by immunoSEQ multiplex PCR, and TCRdb holds only the in-frame ones, with some missing. The table records 300,000 to 350,000 clones, roughly 87% of them present only once. Sequenced sample: peripheral blood. These TCRs come from a woman aged 55-70 years with COVID-19, enrolled during active disease.

The chain recombines TRBV7-2 with TRBJ2-3; 7 bases match TRBD2. V lost 5 bases to trimming and J lost 2 bases; unmatched junction nucleotides: 4. This CDR3 has 14 amino acids. CDR1 is SGHTA, CDR2 FQGNSA, per germline. CDR3 DNA sequence: TGTGCCAGCAGCCCCGGGGGGACCACAGATACGCAGTATTTT. This gives the protein CASSPGGTTDTQYF.

The chain links TRBV4-1 to TRBJ2-5, with TRBD2 matching 10 bases. V shed 3 bases, J shed 0 bases, and the junction held 19 bases outside the gene matches. Germline assignment: CDR1 MGHRA and CDR2 YSYEKL. The CDR3 totals 21 residues. The CDR3 bases are TGCGCCAGCAGCCAGCCTAACCCCCGGGCTAGCGGGGGAGGGTACCAAGAGACCCAGTACTTC. Residues: CASSQPNPRASGGGYQETQYF.

The rearrangement uses TRBV2 and TRBJ2-3, with D perhaps matching TRBD2 (5 bases). V was trimmed by 6 bases and J by 7 bases, leaving 8 bases between them. The CDR3 runs to 11 residues. The germline V gene has CDR1 SNHLY and CDR2 FYNNEI. CDR3 residues: CASRLVYTQYF. CDR3 in DNA: TGTGCCAGCAGACTAGTCTATACGCAGTATTTT.

The chain employs TRBV7-8 and TRBJ2-7; the D gene is possibly TRBD2 (6 bases). Trimming cost V 4 bases and J 2 bases, with 18 bases left between them. CDR3 size: 16 residues. CDR1 SGHVS and CDR2 FQNEAQ come from the germline V gene. Written as DNA, the CDR3 is TGTGCCAGCAGCTCCTGGCCCGGGGGTGATACCTACGAGCAGTACTTC. Translating gives CASSSWPGGDTYEQYF.

This chain uses TRBV3-1 (or the pseudogene TRBV3-2) with TRBJ1-2; weak D call: TRBD1 (6 bases). Germline values: CDR1 LGHDT, CDR2 YNNKEL (reference sequence). This CDR3 spans 15 amino acids. V dropped 4 bases and J dropped 4 bases, with 16 bases sitting between them. The CDR3 DNA is TGTGCCAGCAGCCCGTCGCCGGGACAAAGCTATGGCTACACCTTC. Translated, it gives CASSPSPGQSYGYTF.

The chain links TRBV5-5 to TRBJ1-4; 11 nucleotides agree with TRBD1. V was clipped by 4 bases and J by 7 bases; unmatched bases: 6. The CDR3 sequence is 15 residues long. CDR1 and CDR2 from the germline V gene are SGHKS and YYEKEE (reference sequence). CDR3 loop: CASSPRGTGGEKLFF. CDR3 sequence (DNA): TGTGCCAGCAGCCCCCGGGGGACAGGGGGTGAAAAACTGTTTTTT.

The chain is built from TRBV7-2 and TRBJ2-7; TRBD1 aligns across 7 bases. This CDR3 contains 14 residues. Unmatched junction bases numbered 8, after V lost 5 bases and J lost 4 bases. Germline assignment: CDR1 SGHTA and CDR2 FQGNSA. The CDR3 nucleotides read TGTGCCAGCAGCCTACAGGGGCCAAGGTACGAGCAGTACTTC. It is translated as CASSLQGPRYEQYF.

The chain is built from TRBV14 and TRBJ1-2, with a possible D match to TRBD1 (6 bases). Germline V gives CDR1 SGHDN, CDR2 FVKESK. Trimming left V 3 bases short and J 5 bases short, with 13 bases between. The CDR3 is 14 residues long. The CDR3 is CASSQQGTGYGYTF. The CDR3 bases are TGTGCCAGCAGCCAGCAGGGGACCGGATATGGCTACACCTTC.

The chain joins TRBV24-1 to TRBJ1-5; 8 bases agree with TRBD1. The CDR3 is 14 amino acids. After removal of 10 bases from V and 5 bases from J, the junction contained 9 bases not matched to a gene. The germline V gene has CDR1 KGHDR and CDR2 SFDVKD. The CDR3 region has the DNA TGTGCCACAAGAGACAGGGGTGACTATCAGCCCCAGCATTTT. As protein: CATRDRGDYQPQHF.

The rearrangement links TRBV5-1 to TRBJ1-3; 8 positions agree with TRBD1. The CDR3 is 15 amino acids. V gave up 5 bases and J gave up 2 bases; unmatched junction bases: 6. Germline V gives CDR1 SGHRS, CDR2 YFSETQ. CDR3 nucleotide sequence: TGCGCCAGCAGGGCGGGCAGGGGGCCTGGAAACACCATATATTTT. It codes for CASRAGRGPGNTIYF.

The chain employs TRBV10-3 and TRBJ1-2, with 7 bases matching TRBD1. CDR1 is ENHRY and CDR2 is SYGVKD in the germline V gene. CDR3 length: 16 amino acids. Trimming cost V 4 bases and J 2 bases; bases outside gene matches: 10. CDR3 residues: CAISGYGTARNYGYTF. CDR3 sequence (DNA): TGTGCCATCAGTGGGTACGGGACAGCGAGGAACTATGGCTACACCTTC.

V gene TRBV6-2 or TRBV6-3 combines with J gene TRBJ1-5; D is unresolved. V lost 2 bases, J lost 13 bases, and 9 bases lay in between. Germline V CDR1 and CDR2: MNHEY, SVGEGT. CDR3 size: 11 residues. CDR3 DNA sequence: TGTGCCAGCAGTTACCGAGATCAACAGCATTTT. Translation: CASSYRDQQHF.

This chain uses TRBV5-1 with TRBJ1-2, with 9 bases fitting TRBD1. The CDR3 consists of 13 residues. Germline lookup yields CDR1 SGHRS and CDR2 YFSETQ. In DNA, the CDR3 is TGCGACCTCCCACGGGACAGGGTTTGTTTTCGCACCTTC. It translates to CDLPRDRVCFRTF.

The CDR3 here is CASSQDLSAGGTEAFF. The CDR3 DNA reads as TGTGCCAGCAGCCAAGATCTAAGCGCAGGGGGCACTGAAGCTTTCTTT. V and J are TRBV4-2 and TRBJ1-1; 7 positions match TRBD1. This CDR3 is 16 amino acids long. Trimming at V came to 0 bases and at J to 4 bases, leaving 8 bases not matched to a gene. In germline, CDR1 is LGHNA, CDR2 YNFKEQ.

The chain couples TRBV29-1 to TRBJ2-1; no clear D. The CDR3 contains 12 residues. Germline CDR1 SQVTM, CDR2 ANQGSEA. V lost 5 bases to trimming and J lost 8 bases, with 13 bases between them. CDR3 coding DNA: TGCAGCGTTAGTCGGGTGACCTATGAGCAGTTCTTC. This codes for CSVSRVTYEQFF.

The chain combines TRBV29-1 with TRBJ1-1; 7 bases are a match to TRBD1. The length of the CDR3 is 14 residues. The V segment lost 7 bases and the J segment 8 bases; nucleotides outside the gene matches: 16. The germline CDR1 and CDR2 sequences are SQVTM and ANQGSEA. CDR3 coding DNA: TGCAGCGCTACGGCCCTCAGGGGGTTTAAGGAAGCTTTCTTT. This sequence encodes CSATALRGFKEAFF.

This chain's CDR3 is CASSTHRVPTYQPQHF. CDR3 sequence (DNA): TGTGCCAGTAGTACCCACCGAGTCCCGACATATCAGCCCCAGCATTTT. V usage is TRBV19 and J usage is TRBJ1-5; D gene uncertain. The germline V and J ends were trimmed by 4 bases and 5 bases, with 18 bases remaining between them. The germline CDR1 and CDR2 sequences are LNHDA and SQIVND (reference sequence). This CDR3 is 16 amino acids long.

The CDR3 bases are TGTGCCACCAGCAGGGAGGGAGGTCGAAACACCATATATTTT. Translating gives CATSREGGRNTIYF. The chain employs TRBV15 and TRBJ1-3; no clear D gene. The CDR3 length is 14 residues. Germline loops: CDR1 LNHNV, CDR2 YYDKDF (reference sequence). The V end lost 3 bases, the J end lost 5 bases, and 11 bases lay between the germline ends.

The rearrangement joins TRBV7-7 to TRBJ2-1, with 8 bases aligning to TRBD1. Germline CDR1 SSHAT, CDR2 FNYEAQ (reference sequence). The CDR3 has 15 amino acids. Germline trimming cut 5 bases from V and 4 bases from J; bases unmatched to any gene: 7. CDR3 residues: CASSAGTGLYNEQFF. The CDR3 DNA follows: TGTGCCAGCAGCGCCGGGACAGGACTATACAATGAGCAGTTCTTC.

CDR3 sequence (DNA): TGTGCCTGGAAATCGGACAGGCTGAGCTCCTATAATTCACCCCTCCACTTT. Its translation is CAWKSDRLSSYNSPLHF. V usage is TRBV30 and J usage is TRBJ1-6; TRBD1 aligns across 7 bases. V was pared by 4 bases and J by 0 bases, with 9 bases of the junction left unmatched. CDR3 length equals 17 residues. Germline loops: CDR1 GTSNPN, CDR2 SVGIG (reference sequence).

This chain links TRBV18 with TRBJ1-4, with a weak D call TRBD1 (5 bases). From germline, CDR1 is KGHSH and CDR2 LQKENI. CDR3 size: 15 residues. Trimming left V 0 bases short and J 0 bases short, with 5 bases between. The CDR3 DNA reads TGTGCCAGCTCACCACCCAGGGCAACTAATGAAAAACTGTTTTTT. It yields the protein CASSPPRATNEKLFF.

This chain links TRBV5-1 with TRBJ1-5; D is perhaps TRBD1 (5 bases). This CDR3 spans 15 amino acids. CDR1 is SGHRS, CDR2 YFSETQ, per germline. Trimming left V 0 bases short and J 4 bases short, with 11 bases between. CDR3: CASSLDTGLNQPQHF. The CDR3 bases are TGCGCCAGCAGCTTGGACACAGGTCTAAATCAGCCCCAGCATTTT.

The chain links TRBV15 to TRBJ1-5, with TRBD1 identical over 8 bases. With 5 bases clipped from V and 3 bases from J, the junction kept 9 bases outside the gene matches. Germline V gives CDR1 LNHNV, CDR2 YYDKDF (reference sequence). The CDR3 covers 16 residues. The CDR3 spells CATSSRTGKNNQPQHF. Written as DNA, the CDR3 is TGTGCCACCAGCTCACGGACAGGGAAAAACAATCAGCCCCAGCATTTT.

This clone appeared once. The chain employs TRBV5-8 and TRBJ2-6; 9 positions agree with TRBD1. Germline CDR1 is SGHTS and CDR2 is YDEGEE. The CDR3 runs 18 residues. Germline trimming cut 1 base from V and 3 bases from J; bases unmatched to any gene: 8. The CDR3 bases are TGTGCCAGCAGCTTGCGGAAGACAGGGGGTGGTGGGGCCAACGTCCTGACTTTC. Translating gives CASSLRKTGGGGANVLTF.

This clone was seen a few times. CDR3 in amino acids: CASSSARSNQPQHF. As DNA, the CDR3 is TGTGCCAGCAGCTCGGCCAGGAGCAATCAGCCCCAGCATTTT. This chain links TRBV5-6 with TRBJ1-5; D uncertain. V was clipped by 3 bases and J by 1 base, with 8 bases between them. The CDR3 sequence is 14 residues long. Looked up from germline, CDR1 is SGHDT and CDR2 is YYEEEE.

The V call is TRBV15, the J call TRBJ2-3; 10 nucleotides line up with TRBD2. Germline V lookup: CDR1 LNHNV, CDR2 YYDKDF (reference sequence). The CDR3 has 17 amino acids. Trimming cost V 0 bases and J 2 bases; bases outside gene matches: 5. The CDR3 spells CATSRDLAGAYTDTQYF. CDR3 bases: TGTGCCACCAGCAGAGATCTAGCGGGGGCTTACACAGATACGCAGTATTTT.

J is TRBJ1-3 and V is TRBV7-6; D remains ambiguous. Germline V lookup: CDR1 SGHVS, CDR2 FNYEAQ. V shed 5 bases and J shed 4 bases, with 18 bases lying between them. This CDR3 spans 16 amino acids. For the CDR3, the DNA is TGTGCCAGCAGCCCCGGGATGGTCAGAAGCGGAAACACCATATATTTT. It yields the protein CASSPGMVRSGNTIYF.

The chain is built from TRBV7-2 and TRBJ1-5; D remains ambiguous. The CDR3 sequence is 13 residues long. Trimming pared 2 bases from V and 6 bases from J, leaving 8 bases between. CDR1 SGHTA and CDR2 FQGNSA come from the germline V gene. The CDR3 here is CASSLKIGQPQHF. The CDR3 region has the DNA TGTGCCAGCAGCTTAAAAATCGGTCAGCCCCAGCATTTT.

The rearrangement joins TRBV19 to TRBJ1-5; 7 bases align to TRBD1. The germline CDR1 and CDR2 sequences are LNHDA and SQIVND (reference sequence). There are 18 residues in the CDR3. The ends lost 6 bases at V and 0 bases at J; junction bases unmatched: 14. The DNA of the CDR3 is TGTGCCAGTAGCTTGGGACAGATTCCCAATTTTAGCAATCAGCCCCAGCATTTT. It translates to CASSLGQIPNFSNQPQHF.

CDR3 nucleotides: TGTGCCAGCAGCTTGGGAGAATATGATAGATTTTACGAGCAGTACTTC. This translates into CASSLGEYDRFYEQYF. The rearrangement uses TRBV5-6 and TRBJ2-7, with D hard to call. CDR1 SGHDT and CDR2 YYEEEE come from the germline V gene. V lost 0 bases and J 4 bases, leaving 17 bases between the germline ends. CDR3 length equals 16 residues. Full variable domain (remainder filled in from reference TRBV5-6 and TRBJ2-7): DAGVTQSPTHLIKTRGQQVTLRCSPKSGHDTVSWYQQALGQGPQFIFQYYEEEERQRGNFPDRFSGHQFPNYSSELNVNALLLGDSALYLCASSLGEYDRFYEQYFGPGTRLTVT.

This clone has more than one count but fewer than ten. This chain links TRBV18 with TRBJ1-1, with D possibly TRBD1 on 6 matching bases. Trimming pared 2 bases from V and 7 bases from J, leaving 8 bases between. Germline V CDR1 and CDR2: KGHSH, LQKENI. The CDR3 length is 12 residues. The CDR3 loop is CASSPIQGEAFF. The DNA for the CDR3 is TGTGCCAGCTCACCAATACAGGGTGAAGCTTTCTTT.